This TCR beta chain was sequenced for a study of siplizumab effects on memory and regulatory T cells (dated by TCRdb to about 2019). Notes on the research overall: The effect of the anti-CD2 antibody siplizumab on alloreactive T-cell subsets was examined in allogeneic mixed lymphocyte reactions constructed from human PBMCs. Results and caveats for the whole study, not just this receptor: Unstimulated naive T cells appeared more diverse than memory T cells, and naive cells seemed to contribute substantially to the alloresponse. A naive or memory phenotype could not be assigned to roughly 75-97% of proliferating CD4+ or CD8+ clones. Siplizumab significantly reduced the cumulative frequency of alloreactive sequences traceable to unstimulated CD4+ memory T cells. Among mappable alloreactive CD4+ clones, the Treg-derived fraction averaged 68.8% with siplizumab versus 26.9% in control reactions. Sequences below about 10^-5 frequency were poorly captured, so only a minor fraction of alloreactive clones could be mapped to unstimulated subsets. The suppressive function of proliferating Tregs from siplizumab cultures was not functionally confirmed.

With respect to this clone: The antigen this receptor binds is unknown. No base-level quality is on record; no much larger clone is a single base apart.

Unstimulated CD4+ memory cells were also sequenced in three donor pairs, together with CD4+ naive, CD8+ TEMRA, CD8+ naive and CD8+ effector memory subsets. TCRbeta CDR3 sequencing was performed on sorted unstimulated T cells and on proliferating T cells recovered from mixed lymphocyte reactions. Fresh whole blood from nine to eleven HLA-typed healthy donors was used to isolate PBMCs. Libraries came from the immunoSEQ multiplex PCR assay. Roughly 100,000 TCR templates per sample were assayed by the deep sequencing platform. Genomic DNA extracted from sorted T cells was used for TCRbeta CDR3 sequencing. The study's own analysis went as follows. The R programming language was used for clonal analysis of the TCRbeta CDR3 data. Comparing unstimulated samples against CFSE-low samples taken after the reaction was how alloreactive CD4+ and CD8+ clones were defined. Regulatory or non-regulatory origin of alloreactive CD4+ clones was assigned by matching sequences to the sorted unstimulated Treg and non-Treg repertoires. In TCRdb, the immuneACCESS table is reduced to in-frame sequences with V and J assigned. These tables do not hold every clone; where another copy was compared, an unresolved V gene accounts for under half, and the others remain unexplained. V and J calls plus clone size are reproduced from that table; the DNA served to infer D and trimming. For this sample there are about 56,000 clones; around 97% appear just once. The ten largest clones add up to approximately 0.99% of the sample.

The sequence was collected from a human donor in good health. Material: naive CD8+ T cells sorted from blood. The cell subset or site label of this sample denotes: unstimulated naive T cells.

The DNA sequence is as follows: TGTGCCACCAGCAGAGCCGGGACATTGAACACTGAAGCTTTCTTT. Translation gives CATSRAGTLNTEAFF. This sequence uses TRBV15 and TRBJ1-1, and perhaps TRBD1 as D gene, on 6 matching bases. The CDR3 numbers 15 residues from cysteine through phenylalanine. Only the CDR3 DNA stays, 45 bases, in frame from base 1. At the junction V is shortened by 1 base and J by 0 bases, with 9 bases in between. For CDR1 and CDR2, the germline V gene (reference sequence) lists LNHNV and YYDKDF.